The 17 T cell receptor beta chains below all came from one sample that was sequenced in a study of early T cells in non-severe SARS-CoV-2 infection. TCRdb re-derived calls from the 5' RACE reads in MiXCR, one entry per CDR3 protein. This sample has some 96,000 distinct CDR3 sequences, with approximately 13% found just once. Material for sequencing was whole blood. Source of these receptors: an adult who was a healthcare worker with PCR-confirmed SARS-CoV-2 infection or an uninfected control (not recorded which).

This clonotype was recorded a few times. J is TRBJ1-2 and V is TRBV7-9; D remains unclear. Germline-derived CDR1 and CDR2 are SEHNR and FQNEAQ (reference sequence). Trimming pared 1 base from V and 7 bases from J, leaving 10 bases between. The length of the CDR3 is 13 residues. CDR3 DNA: TGTGCCAGCAGCTTAGAACCACAGTTTGGCTACACCTTC. Translating it yields CASSLEPQFGYTF. Variable domain in full (rest from reference TRBV7-9 and TRBJ1-2): DTGVSQNPRHKITKRGQNVTFRCDPISEHNRLYWYRQTLGQGPEFLTYFQNEAQLEKSRLLSDRFSAERPKGSFSTLEIQRTEQGDSAMYLCASSLEPQFGYTFGSGTRLTVV.

The chain employs TRBV4-1 and TRBJ1-2, with D uncertain. The CDR3 sequence is 14 residues long. CDR1 and CDR2 (germline): MGHRA, YSYEKL. Trimming removed 4 bases at V and 5 bases at J, with 14 bases between. This CDR3 reads CASSPQTPPYGYTF. In DNA, the CDR3 is TGCGCCAGCAGCCCACAGACCCCTCCATATGGCTACACCTTC.

In its sample, this clonotype was seen many times. CDR3 sequence: CASSLPGVQETQYF. The CDR3 region has the DNA TGTGCCAGCAGCTTGCCAGGGGTCCAAGAGACCCAGTACTTC. This sequence joins TRBV5-4 and TRBJ2-5, with D perhaps matching TRBD1 (6 bases). The CDR3 covers 14 residues. With 1 base removed from V and 1 base from J, the gap between germline ends came to 8 bases. From germline, CDR1 is SGHNT and CDR2 YYREEE (reference sequence).

This rearrangement joins TRBV28 to TRBJ2-1; TRBD2 agrees at 7 bases. V lost 6 bases, J lost 4 bases, and 9 bases stayed unmatched. Germline loops: CDR1 MDHEN, CDR2 SYDVKM. This CDR3 is built from 15 residues. For the CDR3, the DNA is TGTGCCAGCAGCCGAGGTGCTAGCGGTTACAATGAGCAGTTCTTC. Protein sequence: CASSRGASGYNEQFF.

This chain uses TRBV29-1 with TRBJ2-5; tentatively, D is TRBD1 (7 bases). Trimming stripped 3 bases from V and 0 bases from J, with 14 bases between. The CDR3 consists of 15 residues. Germline CDR1 reads SQVTM; CDR2 reads ANQGSEA. CDR3 sequence (DNA): TGCAGCGTTGAGCCGCCAGGGGGGTACCAAGAGACCCAGTACTTC. This encodes CSVEPPGGYQETQYF.

A few counts support this clonotype. J is TRBJ2-3 and V is TRBV7-3; D call uncertain. The germline gives CDR1 SGHTA, CDR2 FQGTGA. CDR3 size: 15 residues. V was cut by 1 base and J by 1 base, with 9 bases left in between. CDR3 sequence reads: CASSLRGPGTDTQYF. The CDR3 DNA reads TGTGCCAGCAGCTTAAGAGGACCGGGCACAGATACGCAGTATTTT.

This clonotype occurred many times. The chain employs TRBV4-3 and TRBJ2-1; no reliable D call. There are 16 residues in the CDR3. The V gene's germline CDR1 is LGHNA and CDR2 YSLEER. Trimming left V 4 bases short and J 0 bases short, with 13 bases between. CDR3 loop: CASSPNTNPSYNEQFF. As DNA, the CDR3 is TGCGCCAGCAGCCCCAACACCAACCCCTCCTACAATGAGCAGTTCTTC.

This clonotype was found a few times. The chain couples TRBV7-2 to TRBJ2-3; D may correspond to TRBD1 or TRBD2 (6 bases each). This CDR3 comprises 17 residues. CDR1 and CDR2 (germline): SGHTA, FQGNSA. V was clipped by 4 bases and J by 6 bases, with 23 bases between them. CDR3 coding DNA: TGTGCCAGCAGCTCGACGAGGGGGGCGGTGGGTACGGATACGCAGTATTTT. It translates to CASSSTRGAVGTDTQYF.

This clonotype has at least ten counts. This chain links TRBV2 with TRBJ2-3; the D is unclear. The CDR3 is 15 amino acids. Germline CDR1 is SNHLY and CDR2 is FYNNEI. V was trimmed by 4 bases and J by 6 bases, leaving 17 bases between them. The CDR3, as DNA: TGTGCCAGCAGTGTTGGAACTCCCCGCCGGGATACGCAGTATTTT. Translation gives CASSVGTPRRDTQYF.

This clonotype was picked up a small number of times. The V gene is TRBV29-1, the J gene TRBJ2-7, with 11 nucleotides matching TRBD1. Unmatched junction bases numbered 12, after V lost 7 bases and J lost 4 bases. This CDR3 is 15 amino acids long. The germline CDR1 and CDR2 sequences are SQVTM and ANQGSEA. The CDR3 protein is CSGPVLDRGLYEQYF. The CDR3 DNA reads as TGCAGCGGCCCAGTCTTGGACAGGGGGCTTTACGAGCAGTACTTC.

This clonotype was found many times. CDR3 sequence reads: CASSPRPGGAGYGYTF. The CDR3 DNA follows: TGTGCCAGCTCACCACGGCCAGGGGGCGCTGGCTATGGCTACACCTTC. The chain carries TRBV18 and TRBJ1-2; TRBD1 matches at 8 bases. CDR3 length: 16 amino acids. Germline trimming cut 1 base from V and 4 bases from J; bases unmatched to any gene: 8. The germline CDR1 and CDR2 sequences are KGHSH and LQKENI.

This clonotype was seen ten or more times. V usage is TRBV5-6 and J usage is TRBJ2-3, with D hard to call. CDR1 and CDR2 from the germline V gene are SGHDT and YYEEEE. CDR3 length: 15 residues. Trimming cost V 5 bases and J 3 bases, with 16 bases left between them. The DNA for the CDR3 is TGTGCCAGCAGAAATGGACCTTTTGGGACAGATACGCAGTATTTT. Amino acids: CASRNGPFGTDTQYF.

The J gene is TRBJ2-7, the V gene TRBV5-1; TRBD1 aligns across 9 bases. V dropped 4 bases and J dropped 2; count of bases not matched to a gene: 7. The CDR3 has 15 residues. CDR1 is SGHRS, CDR2 YFSETQ, per germline. The DNA of the CDR3 is TGCGCCAGCAGCCCCACAGGGGGCGCCGCCTACGAGCAGTACTTC. It is translated as CASSPTGGAAYEQYF.

This clonotype was seen ten or more times. The chain links TRBV3-1 to TRBJ2-7; possibly TRBD2 for D (6 bases). The germline CDR1 and CDR2 sequences are LGHDT and YNNKEL (reference sequence). V was cut by 4 bases and J by 2 bases, with 12 bases left in between. The CDR3 is made up of 14 amino acids. CDR3 amino acids: CASSPSAGTYEQYF. Here the CDR3 DNA reads TGTGCCAGCAGCCCGAGTGCGGGGACCTACGAGCAGTACTTC.

The chain recombines TRBV3-1 with TRBJ2-3; 11 bases are a match to TRBD1. Germline-derived CDR1 and CDR2 are LGHDT and YNNKEL (reference sequence). The V gene end was trimmed by 4 bases and the J gene end by 4 bases; junction bases not matched to a gene: 4. The CDR3 has 15 residues. CDR3 in DNA: TGTGCCAGCAGCCCCCGGGACAGGGGGGCAGATACGCAGTATTTT. This codes for CASSPRDRGADTQYF.

V and J are TRBV6-5 and TRBJ2-2; D uncertain. Between the trimmed V and J ends, which lost 0 bases and 6 bases, there was a span of 11 bases. CDR3 length: 15 residues. Looked up from germline, CDR1 is MNHEY and CDR2 is SVGAGI. Written as DNA, the CDR3 is TGTGCCAGCAGTTACTCGATCTCCGCCCCCGGGGAGCTGTTTTTT. This encodes CASSYSISAPGELFF.

This clonotype was recorded many times. The chain combines TRBV2 with TRBJ2-7; D gene uncertain. This CDR3 contains 15 residues. CDR1 and CDR2 from the germline V gene are SNHLY and FYNNEI. The germline V and J ends were trimmed by 3 bases and 2 bases, with 14 bases remaining between them. The CDR3 bases are TGTGCCAGCAGTGACCGCGGAGTTACCCCCTACGAGCAGTACTTC. It codes for CASSDRGVTPYEQYF.